The clone carrying this T cell receptor (beta chain) occurred once. Its target is not known. Primers for the PCR totalled 60 Vbeta and 13 Jbeta. The protocol was immunoSEQ multiplex PCR, while the TCRdb copy is restricted to in-frame clones and leaves out a portion. The profile shows over 200,000 clones, 70% to 80% of them singletons. Germline V CDR1 and CDR2: SGHKS, YYEKEE (reference sequence). CDR3 length equals 13 residues. Trimming stripped 5 bases from V and 4 bases from J, with 12 bases between. These data originate in a study of cytomegalovirus exposure and HLA in healthy donors. Study observations and caveats: The CMV antigen specificity of three CMV-associated chains was confirmed through in vitro analysis.

The chain carries TRBV5-5 and TRBJ2-5; D might be TRBD2 (5 bases). This receptor was identified in a male donor in good health and CMV-seronegative. Sequenced sample: PBMCs. The CDR3 coding sequence is TGTGCCAGCAGACGGGGTTTCGCAGAGACCCAGTACTTC. It encodes CASRRGFAETQYF.